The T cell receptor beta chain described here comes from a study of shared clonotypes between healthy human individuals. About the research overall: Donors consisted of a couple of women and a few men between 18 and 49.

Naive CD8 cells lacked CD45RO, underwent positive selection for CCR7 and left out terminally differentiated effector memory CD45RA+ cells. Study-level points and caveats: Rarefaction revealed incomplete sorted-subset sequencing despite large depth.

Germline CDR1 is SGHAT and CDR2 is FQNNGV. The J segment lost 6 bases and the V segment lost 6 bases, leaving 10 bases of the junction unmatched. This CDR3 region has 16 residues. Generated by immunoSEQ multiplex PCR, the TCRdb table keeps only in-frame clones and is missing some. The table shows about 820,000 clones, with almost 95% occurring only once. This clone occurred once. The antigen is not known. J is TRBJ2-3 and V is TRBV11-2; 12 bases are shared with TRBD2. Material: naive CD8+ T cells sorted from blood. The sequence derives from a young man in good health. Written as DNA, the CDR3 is TGTGCCAGCAGTTACGGACTAGCGGGATTTGCGGATACGCAGTATTTT. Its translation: CASSYGLAGFADTQYF.